These 26 T cell receptor beta chains share one sample of origin, sequenced in a study of beta chain features in type 1 diabetes. What was sequenced were expressed TCRB transcripts, since all of the isolated RNA had been reverse transcribed. Data came from immunoSEQ multiplex PCR; TCRdb stores just in-frame clones and leaves some out. The data show a few hundred thousand clones, with roughly 16% seen just once and approximately 0.02% held by the top ten. Sequencing was performed on naive CD4+ T cells from blood. The receptors were sampled from a woman aged 18 to 35 in good health.

The chain has TRBV7-9 and TRBJ2-3; the D gene is possibly TRBD1 (7 bases). V lost 5 bases and J lost 3, with 15 bases in between. This CDR3 is built from 15 residues. Germline CDR1 SEHNR, CDR2 FQNEAQ (reference sequence). The CDR3 DNA follows: TGTGCCAGCAGCCCCCGACAGGGAGGTACAGATACGCAGTATTTT. This gives the protein CASSPRQGGTDTQYF.

This clone occurred a few times. J is TRBJ2-5 and V is TRBV28; maybe TRBD2 (5 bases). The CDR3 covers 15 residues. The V and J ends lost 3 bases and 4 bases respectively, with 15 bases between them. Germline assignment: CDR1 MDHEN and CDR2 SYDVKM. CDR3 nucleotides: TGTGCCAGCAGTTTCTTTCTAGCAGCCGGAGAGACCCAGTACTTC. Translated, it gives CASSFFLAAGETQYF. Together with reference TRBV28 and TRBJ2-5, the CDR3 gives the full variable domain: DVKVTQSSRYLVKRTGEKVFLECVQDMDHENMFWYRQDPGLGLRLIYFSYDVKMKEKGDIPEGYSVSREKKERFSLILESASTNQTSMYLCASSFFLAAGETQYFGPGTRLLVL.

The chain carries TRBV10-3 and TRBJ1-5, with TRBD1 identical over 7 bases. The CDR3 length is 13 residues. In germline, CDR1 is ENHRY, CDR2 SYGVKD. The V and J ends lost 6 bases and 3 bases, in that order; junction bases with no gene match: 2. The CDR3: CAIRGQLNQPQHF. CDR3 bases: TGTGCCATCAGGGGACAGCTCAATCAGCCCCAGCATTTT.

This clone was recorded a few times. J is TRBJ2-1 and V is TRBV19; perhaps TRBD1 as D (6 bases). Trimming removed 6 bases at V and 10 bases at J, with 13 bases between. This CDR3 has 12 amino acids. In germline, CDR1 is LNHDA, CDR2 SQIVND (reference sequence). The CDR3 sequence: CASRTDRKEQFF. In DNA, the CDR3 is TGTGCCAGTAGGACAGACAGGAAAGAGCAGTTCTTC. The full variable domain, its missing parts supplied by reference TRBV19 and TRBJ2-1, is DGGITQSPKYLFRKEGQNVTLSCEQNLNHDAMYWYRQDPGQGLRLIYYSQIVNDFQKGDIAEGYSVSREKKESFPLTVTSAQKNPTAFYLCASRTDRKEQFFGPGTRLTVL.

This clone was observed a handful of times. This chain's CDR3 is CAWSSGIPAYNEQFF. CDR3 nucleotide sequence: TGTGCCTGGAGTTCGGGAATTCCCGCCTACAATGAGCAGTTCTTC. This chain links TRBV30 with TRBJ2-1; TRBD2 is a possible D gene (5 bases). Germline values: CDR1 GTSNPN, CDR2 SVGIG (reference sequence). Trimming pared 2 bases from V and 2 bases from J, leaving 13 bases between. The CDR3 is made up of 15 amino acids.

The rearrangement joins TRBV7-9 to TRBJ2-4, with D perhaps TRBD1 (5 bases). The ends were cut back, 1 base at V and 1 base at J, with 11 bases in the middle. Per the germline V gene, CDR1 is SEHNR and CDR2 is FQNEAQ (reference sequence). The length of the CDR3 is 16 residues. This CDR3 is CASSLEQGEAKNIQYF. The CDR3 DNA reads as TGTGCCAGCAGCTTAGAGCAGGGTGAGGCCAAAAACATTCAGTACTTC.

The chain uses TRBV9 and TRBJ2-3; 14 bases agree with TRBD2. V dropped 5 bases and J dropped 6; count of bases not matched to a gene: 8. The CDR3 consists of 16 residues. In germline, CDR1 is SGDLS, CDR2 YYNGEE. CDR3 DNA sequence: TGTGCCAGCAGGCTCGGGACTAGCGGGAGAGGGGATACGCAGTATTTT. Translation gives CASRLGTSGRGDTQYF.

V and J are TRBV6-5 and TRBJ2-5, with 12 bases identical to TRBD1. CDR1 and CDR2 from the germline V gene are MNHEY and SVGAGI. This CDR3 spans 15 amino acids. Trimming at V came to 5 bases and at J to 4 bases, leaving 5 bases not matched to a gene. CDR3 sequence (DNA): TGTGCCAGCAGTCGGGACAGGGGGCCCTTAGAGACCCAGTACTTC. It translates to CASSRDRGPLETQYF.

The chain employs TRBV18 and TRBJ1-5, with D perhaps TRBD1 (5 bases). The germline V and J ends were trimmed by 6 bases and 7 bases, with 16 bases remaining between them. Germline CDR1 is KGHSH and CDR2 is LQKENI. The CDR3 extends over 14 amino acids. CDR3: CASSSQGVGQPQHF. The CDR3 bases are TGTGCCAGCTCGTCCCAGGGTGTCGGGCAGCCCCAGCATTTT.

This clone has more than one count but fewer than ten. V is TRBV5-1 and J is TRBJ2-3; 9 bases are a match to TRBD2. Germline trimming cut 3 bases from V and 6 bases from J; bases unmatched to any gene: 8. In germline, CDR1 is SGHRS, CDR2 YFSETQ. The CDR3 covers 15 residues. This CDR3 is CASSSLSGRDDTQYF. The CDR3 DNA reads TGCGCCAGCAGCTCGCTTAGCGGGAGAGATGATACGCAGTATTTT.

This clone was seen a handful of times. V usage is TRBV14 and J usage is TRBJ2-7; tentative D call: TRBD1 (5 bases). Germline V gene data show CDR1 as SGHDN and CDR2 as FVKESK. Trimming left V 4 bases short and J 6 bases short, with 16 bases between. This CDR3 is built from 14 residues. The CDR3 nucleotides read TGTGCCAGCAGCCTCGCAAGGGGTTTGGGCGAGCAGTACTTC. It is translated as CASSLARGLGEQYF.

The chain uses TRBV30 and TRBJ2-4; D is uncertain. Germline-derived CDR1 and CDR2 are GTSNPN and SVGIG (reference sequence). V shed 0 bases and J shed 0 bases, with 12 bases lying between them. This CDR3 has 16 residues. CDR3 in DNA: TGTGCCTGGAGTGTAAGGAGCGACCTAGCCAAAAACATTCAGTACTTC. It yields the protein CAWSVRSDLAKNIQYF.

V gene TRBV7-8 combines with J gene TRBJ1-2; 7 nucleotides agree with TRBD1. This CDR3 is 14 amino acids long. V gave up 5 bases and J gave up 5 bases; unmatched junction bases: 8. Germline V gene lookup returns CDR1 SGHVS and CDR2 FQNEAQ. In DNA, the CDR3 is TGTGCCAGCAGCAGAGATATGACAGGGTATGGCTACACCTTC. Encoded protein: CASSRDMTGYGYTF.

The genes are TRBV1 and TRBJ2-7; whether TRBD1, the table's D call, matches the DNA was not checked. TRBV1 is listed as a pseudogene. The CDR3 is 18 residues long. The CDR3 bases are TGCACCAGCAGCCACCTAGAGCAGGGCCAGAGACAATTACGACAGCAGTACTTC. It codes for CTSSHLEQGQRQLRQQYF.

This clone was seen once. The chain is built from TRBV21-1 and TRBJ2-3; TRBD1, the table's D call, was not compared with the DNA. TRBV21-1 is flagged as a pseudogene. CDR3 length equals 15 residues. The CDR3 DNA follows: TGTGCCAGCAGCAAAGCGCCACAGAAGACAGATACGCAGTATTTT. It specifies CASSKAPQKTDTQYF.

This clone was picked up a small number of times. V is TRBV7-9 and J is TRBJ2-5, with 7 bases matching TRBD1. With 4 bases clipped from V and 0 bases from J, the junction kept 5 bases outside the gene matches. This CDR3 contains 15 residues. Germline CDR1 and CDR2: SEHNR and FQNEAQ (reference sequence). CDR3 bases: TGTGCCAGCAGCTCCCTGGGACAGTACCAAGAGACCCAGTACTTC. Translated: CASSSLGQYQETQYF.

The J gene is TRBJ1-1, the V gene TRBV30; D perhaps matches TRBD1 (5 bases). The germline V gene encodes CDR1 GTSNPN and CDR2 SVGIG (reference sequence). V was clipped by 1 base and J by 0 bases, with 6 bases between them. This CDR3 region has 13 residues. CDR3 sequence: CAWSGTLNTEAFF. CDR3 bases: TGTGCCTGGAGTGGGACATTGAACACTGAAGCTTTCTTT.

V usage is TRBV27 and J usage is TRBJ1-1; D is perhaps TRBD1 (6 bases). The germline V and J ends were trimmed by 6 bases and 9 bases, with 23 bases remaining between them. Germline lookup yields CDR1 MNHEY and CDR2 SMNVEV (reference sequence). This CDR3 region has 15 residues. CDR3 amino acids: CASRSNFGQPFKAFF. The CDR3, as DNA: TGTGCCAGCAGGAGTAATTTCGGACAGCCTTTCAAAGCTTTCTTT.

The chain couples TRBV1 to TRBJ2-6; the DNA was not compared with TRBD1, the D call given in the table. TRBV1 is an annotated pseudogene. This CDR3 has 20 amino acids. CDR3 sequence reads: CTSSQADRDRYFSGANVLTF. The CDR3 DNA is TGCACCAGCAGCCAGGCGGACAGGGATCGATACTTCTCTGGGGCCAACGTCCTGACTTTC.

This clone was counted a few times. This chain joins TRBV30 and TRBJ1-2; 7 bases are a match to TRBD1. The V and J ends lost 4 bases and 4 bases, in that order; junction bases with no gene match: 6. The V gene's germline CDR1 is GTSNPN and CDR2 SVGIG (reference sequence). The CDR3 is 13 residues long. The CDR3 DNA follows: TGTGCCTGGACCGAGACAGGGTTCTATGGCTACACCTTC. This codes for CAWTETGFYGYTF.

This clone was seen only a few times. The chain joins TRBV29-1 to TRBJ2-7; tentative D call: TRBD1 (5 bases). The CDR3 length is 12 residues. The V gene's germline CDR1 is SQVTM and CDR2 ANQGSEA. V was pared by 4 bases and J by 2 bases, with 9 bases between. CDR3 nucleotide sequence: TGCAGCGTTGGATGGGGCACCTACGAGCAGTACTTC. The encoded protein is CSVGWGTYEQYF.

This clone was seen a few times. A read error may produce the germline difference seen at one junction end. V usage is TRBV30 and J usage is TRBJ2-7; D is perhaps TRBD2 (5 bases). This CDR3 comprises 11 residues. CDR1 and CDR2 (germline): GTSNPN, SVGIG (reference sequence). CDR3 sequence: CAWSVDYTPSF. The CDR3 nucleotides read TGTGCCTGGAGTGTAGACTATACTCCCTCATTC. Full variable domain (rest looked up from reference TRBV30 and TRBJ2-7): SQTIHQWPATLVQPVGSPLSLECTVEGTSNPNLYWYRQAAGRGLQLLFYSVGIGQISSEVPQNLSASRPQDRQFILSSKKLLLSDSGFYLCAWSVDYTPSFGPGTRLTVT.

The rearrangement uses TRBV9 and TRBJ2-1; TRBD2 is a possible D gene (5 bases). The V end lost 2 bases, the J end lost 8 bases, and 11 bases lay between the germline ends. The CDR3 extends over 13 amino acids. Germline CDR1 and CDR2: SGDLS and YYNGEE. CDR3 nucleotides: TGTGCCAGCAGCGTTTTTTGGGGAGATGAGCAGTTCTTC. The encoded protein is CASSVFWGDEQFF.

The chain has TRBV19 and TRBJ1-2; D is unclear. Germline V gene data show CDR1 as LNHDA and CDR2 as SQIVND (reference sequence). This CDR3 has 12 residues. V was shortened by 8 bases and J by 4 bases, with 11 bases between the two germline ends. This CDR3 reads CASVGEAYGYTF. CDR3 coding DNA: TGTGCCAGTGTCGGGGAGGCCTATGGCTACACCTTC.

The sample holds a few counts of this clone. The chain recombines TRBV11-1 with TRBJ2-1; TRBD2 matches at 8 bases. With V trimmed by 5 bases and J by 4 bases, 7 bases remained unmatched. CDR1 SGHAT and CDR2 FQDESV come from the germline V gene (reference sequence). The CDR3 extends over 15 amino acids. The CDR3 nucleotides read TGTGCCAGCAGCATCAGACTAGCGACATACAATGAGCAGTTCTTC. Protein sequence: CASSIRLATYNEQFF.

The chain combines TRBV28 with TRBJ2-2; D possibly corresponds to TRBD1 (6 bases). The CDR3 consists of 15 residues. The germline V and J ends were trimmed by 5 bases and 0 bases, with 10 bases remaining between them. Germline CDR1 is MDHEN and CDR2 is SYDVKM. The CDR3 nucleotides are TGTGCCAGCAGTCTACAGGGTCCGAACACCGGGGAGCTGTTTTTT. It encodes CASSLQGPNTGELFF.